This TCR beta chain stems from a study of blood T cell repertoires in COVID-19. Study in general: Acute-phase and convalescent COVID-19 samples originated in the United States, Italy and Spain. T cells, B-cell-depleted T cells, or PBMCs supplied cDNA or gDNA.

Original processing notes: Reference gene primer amplification gave estimated nucleated cell counts. Produced via immunoSEQ multiplex PCR; TCRdb's table is partial and in-frame only. V and J calls and clone size follow that table, whereas D and trimming were derived from the DNA. Of 470,000 or so clones in the sample, roughly 85% were seen once. The V gene's germline CDR1 is LNHDA and CDR2 SQIVND (reference sequence). The CDR3 is made up of 17 amino acids. Unmatched junction bases numbered 16, after V lost 5 bases and J lost 8 bases. Sequencing input: peripheral blood. V is TRBV19 and J is TRBJ2-1; TRBD2 matches at 9 bases. This TCR derives from a human donor in a cohort sampled during active COVID-19. The CDR3 protein is CASSPFSGSGVVDEQFF. Written as DNA, the CDR3 is TGTGCCAGTAGTCCCTTTAGCGGGAGTGGGGTGGTGGATGAGCAGTTCTTC.